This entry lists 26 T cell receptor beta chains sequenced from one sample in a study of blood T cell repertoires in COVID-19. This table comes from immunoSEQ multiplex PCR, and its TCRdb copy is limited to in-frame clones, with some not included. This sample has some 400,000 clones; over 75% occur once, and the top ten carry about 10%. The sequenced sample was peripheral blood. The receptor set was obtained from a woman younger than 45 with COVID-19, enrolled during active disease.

CDR3 in amino acids: CASSARTSGSPYTQYF. The CDR3 bases are TGTGCCAGCAGCGCCCGGACTAGCGGGAGTCCATATACGCAGTATTTT. This rearrangement joins TRBV5-4 to TRBJ2-3; TRBD2 matches 13 bases. The V and J ends lost 4 bases and 7 bases, in that order; junction bases with no gene match: 9. Germline V gene sequence: CDR1 SGHNT, CDR2 YYREEE (reference sequence). The CDR3 has 16 residues.

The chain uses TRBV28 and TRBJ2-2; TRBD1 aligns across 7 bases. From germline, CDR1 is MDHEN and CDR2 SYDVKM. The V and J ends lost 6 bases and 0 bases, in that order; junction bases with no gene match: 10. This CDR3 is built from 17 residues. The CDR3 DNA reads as TGTGCCAGCAGCCGGGACAGTCTACGCGCGAACACCGGGGAGCTGTTTTTT. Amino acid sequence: CASSRDSLRANTGELFF.

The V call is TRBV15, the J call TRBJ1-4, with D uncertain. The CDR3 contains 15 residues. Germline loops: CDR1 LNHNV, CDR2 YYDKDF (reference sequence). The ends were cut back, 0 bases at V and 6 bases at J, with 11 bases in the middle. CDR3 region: CATSRDRRYDEKLFF. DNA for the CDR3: TGTGCCACCAGCAGAGATAGGAGGTACGATGAAAAACTGTTTTTT.

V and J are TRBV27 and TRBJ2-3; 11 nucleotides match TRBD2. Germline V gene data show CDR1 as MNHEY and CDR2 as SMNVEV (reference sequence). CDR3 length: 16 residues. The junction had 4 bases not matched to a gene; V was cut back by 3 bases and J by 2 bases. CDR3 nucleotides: TGTGCCAGCAGTTTTACTAGCGGGAGCCCCACAGATACGCAGTATTTT. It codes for CASSFTSGSPTDTQYF.

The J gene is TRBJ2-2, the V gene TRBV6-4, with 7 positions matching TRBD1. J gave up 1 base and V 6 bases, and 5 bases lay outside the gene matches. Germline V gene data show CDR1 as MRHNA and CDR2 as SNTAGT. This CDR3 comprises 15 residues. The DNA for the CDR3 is TGTGCCAGCAGCCCCGGGACAGAGAACACCGGGGAGCTGTTTTTT. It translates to CASSPGTENTGELFF.

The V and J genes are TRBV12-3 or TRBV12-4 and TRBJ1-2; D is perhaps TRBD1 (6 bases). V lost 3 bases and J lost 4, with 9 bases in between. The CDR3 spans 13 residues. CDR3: CASSFPGAYGYTF. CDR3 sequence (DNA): TGTGCCAGCAGTTTCCCAGGGGCCTATGGCTACACCTTC.

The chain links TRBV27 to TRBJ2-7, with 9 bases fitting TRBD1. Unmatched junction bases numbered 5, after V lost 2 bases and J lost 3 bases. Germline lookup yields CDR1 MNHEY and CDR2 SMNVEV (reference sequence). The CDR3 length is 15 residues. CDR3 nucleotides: TGTGCCAGCAGTTTAGGGACAGGGTCCCACTACGAGCAGTACTTC. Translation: CASSLGTGSHYEQYF.

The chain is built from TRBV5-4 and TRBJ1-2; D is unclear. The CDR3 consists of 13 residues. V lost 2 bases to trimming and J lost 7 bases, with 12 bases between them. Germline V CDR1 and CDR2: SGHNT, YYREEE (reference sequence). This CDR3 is CASSLPVVGGYTF. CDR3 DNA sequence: TGTGCCAGCAGCTTACCTGTGGTCGGTGGCTACACCTTC.

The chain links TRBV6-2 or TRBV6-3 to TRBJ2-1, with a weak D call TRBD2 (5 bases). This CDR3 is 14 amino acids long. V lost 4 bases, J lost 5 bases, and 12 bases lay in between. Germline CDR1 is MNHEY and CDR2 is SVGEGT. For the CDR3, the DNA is TGTGCCAGCAGTTTAAGGACTCTGAACAATGAGCAGTTCTTC. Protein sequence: CASSLRTLNNEQFF.

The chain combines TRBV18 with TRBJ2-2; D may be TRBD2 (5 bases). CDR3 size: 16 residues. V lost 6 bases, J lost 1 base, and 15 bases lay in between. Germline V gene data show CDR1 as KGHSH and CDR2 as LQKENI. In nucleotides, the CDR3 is TGTGCCAGCTCCCACCGCTTGAGCGGGAACACCGGGGAGCTGTTTTTT. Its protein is CASSHRLSGNTGELFF. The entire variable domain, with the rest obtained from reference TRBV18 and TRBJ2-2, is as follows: NAGVMQNPRHLVRRRGQEARLRCSPMKGHSHVYWYRQLPEEGLKFMVYLQKENIIDESGMPKERFSAEFPKEGPSILRIQQVVRGDSAAYFCASSHRLSGNTGELFFGEGSRLTVL.

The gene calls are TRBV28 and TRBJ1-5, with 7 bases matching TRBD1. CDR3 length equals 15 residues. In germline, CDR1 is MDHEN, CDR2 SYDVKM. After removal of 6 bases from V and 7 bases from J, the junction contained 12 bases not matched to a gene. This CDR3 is CASSRGPTGDQPQHF. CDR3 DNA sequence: TGTGCCAGCAGCCGCGGGCCCACAGGGGACCAGCCCCAGCATTTT.

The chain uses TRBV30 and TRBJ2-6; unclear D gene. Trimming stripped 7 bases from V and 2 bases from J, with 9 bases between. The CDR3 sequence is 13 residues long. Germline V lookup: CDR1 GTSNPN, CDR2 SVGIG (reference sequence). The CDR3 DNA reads TGTGCCTCTGGGCAGACTGGGGCCAACGTCCTGACTTTC. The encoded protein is CASGQTGANVLTF.

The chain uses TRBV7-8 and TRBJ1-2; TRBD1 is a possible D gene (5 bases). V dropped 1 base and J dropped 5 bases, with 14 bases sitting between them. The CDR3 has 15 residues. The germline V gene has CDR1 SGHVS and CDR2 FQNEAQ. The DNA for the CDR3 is TGTGCCAGCAGCTTAGGTGGGGGGGATTGGTATGGCTACACCTTC. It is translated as CASSLGGGDWYGYTF.

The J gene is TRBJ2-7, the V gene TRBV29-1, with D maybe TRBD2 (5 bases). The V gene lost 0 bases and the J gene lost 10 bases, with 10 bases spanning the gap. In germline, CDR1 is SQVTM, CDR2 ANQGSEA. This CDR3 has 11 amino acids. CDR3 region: CSVEDLGEQYF. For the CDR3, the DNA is TGCAGCGTTGAAGATCTCGGGGAACAGTACTTC.

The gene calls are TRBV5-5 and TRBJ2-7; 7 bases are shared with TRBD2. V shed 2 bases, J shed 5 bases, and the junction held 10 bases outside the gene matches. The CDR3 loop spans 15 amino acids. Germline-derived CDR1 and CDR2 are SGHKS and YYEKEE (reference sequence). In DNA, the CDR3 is TGTGCCAGCAGCTTTTTAGCGGGTAAAGGGGACGAGCAGTACTTC. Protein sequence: CASSFLAGKGDEQYF.

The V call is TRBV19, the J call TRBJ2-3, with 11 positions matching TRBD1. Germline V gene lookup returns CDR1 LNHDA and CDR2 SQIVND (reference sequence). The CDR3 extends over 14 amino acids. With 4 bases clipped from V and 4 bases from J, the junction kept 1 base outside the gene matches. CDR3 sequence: CASSRTGGSDTQYF. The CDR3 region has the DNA TGTGCCAGTAGTAGGACAGGGGGCTCAGATACGCAGTATTTT.

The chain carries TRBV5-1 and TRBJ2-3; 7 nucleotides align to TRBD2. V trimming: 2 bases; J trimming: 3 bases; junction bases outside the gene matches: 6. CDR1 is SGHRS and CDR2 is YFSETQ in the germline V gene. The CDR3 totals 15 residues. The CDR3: CASSFSGGHTDTQYF. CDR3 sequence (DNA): TGCGCCAGCAGCTTCTCGGGAGGACATACAGATACGCAGTATTTT. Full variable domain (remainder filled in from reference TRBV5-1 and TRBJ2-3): KAGVTQTPRYLIKTRGQQVTLSCSPISGHRSVSWYQQTPGQGLQFLFEYFSETQRNKGNFPGRFSGRQFSNSRSEMNVSTLELGDSALYLCASSFSGGHTDTQYFGPGTRLTVL.

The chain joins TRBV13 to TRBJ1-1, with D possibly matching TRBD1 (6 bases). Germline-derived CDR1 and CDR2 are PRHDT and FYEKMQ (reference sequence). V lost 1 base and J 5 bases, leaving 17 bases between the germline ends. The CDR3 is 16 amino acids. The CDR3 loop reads CASSLAQGHRKTEAFF. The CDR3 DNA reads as TGTGCCAGCAGCTTAGCCCAGGGGCATCGAAAAACTGAAGCTTTCTTT.

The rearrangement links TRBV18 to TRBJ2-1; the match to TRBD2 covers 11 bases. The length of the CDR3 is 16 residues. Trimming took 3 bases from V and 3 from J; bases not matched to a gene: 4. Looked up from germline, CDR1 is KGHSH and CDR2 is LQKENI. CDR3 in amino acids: CASSPPGTSGYNEQFF. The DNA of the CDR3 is TGTGCCAGCTCACCCCCCGGGACTAGCGGCTACAATGAGCAGTTCTTC.

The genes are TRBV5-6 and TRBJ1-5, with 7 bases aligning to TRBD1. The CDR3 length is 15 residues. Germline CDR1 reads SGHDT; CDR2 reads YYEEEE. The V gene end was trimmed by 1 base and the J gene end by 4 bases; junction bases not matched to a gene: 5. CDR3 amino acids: CASSLTGQRNQPQHF. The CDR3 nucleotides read TGTGCCAGCAGCTTGACGGGACAGAGAAATCAGCCCCAGCATTTT. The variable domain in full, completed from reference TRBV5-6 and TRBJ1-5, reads DAGVTQSPTHLIKTRGQQVTLRCSPKSGHDTVSWYQQALGQGPQFIFQYYEEEERQRGNFPDRFSGHQFPNYSSELNVNALLLGDSALYLCASSLTGQRNQPQHFGDGTRLSIL.

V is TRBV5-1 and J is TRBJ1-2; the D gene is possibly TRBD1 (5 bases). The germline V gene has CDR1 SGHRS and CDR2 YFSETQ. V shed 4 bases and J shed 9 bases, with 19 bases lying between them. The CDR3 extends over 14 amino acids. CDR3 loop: CASSQQESLKSYTF. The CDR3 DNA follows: TGCGCCAGCAGCCAACAGGAATCGCTTAAGAGCTACACCTTC. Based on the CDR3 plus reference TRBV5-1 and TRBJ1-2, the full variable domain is KAGVTQTPRYLIKTRGQQVTLSCSPISGHRSVSWYQQTPGQGLQFLFEYFSETQRNKGNFPGRFSGRQFSNSRSEMNVSTLELGDSALYLCASSQQESLKSYTFGSGTRLTVV.

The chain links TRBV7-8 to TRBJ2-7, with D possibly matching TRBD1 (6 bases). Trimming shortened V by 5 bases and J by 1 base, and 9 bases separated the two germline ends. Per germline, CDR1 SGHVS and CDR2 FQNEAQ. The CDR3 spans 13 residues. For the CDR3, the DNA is TGTGCCAGCAGCCCCACAGGGTCCTACGAGCAGTACTTC. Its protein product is CASSPTGSYEQYF.

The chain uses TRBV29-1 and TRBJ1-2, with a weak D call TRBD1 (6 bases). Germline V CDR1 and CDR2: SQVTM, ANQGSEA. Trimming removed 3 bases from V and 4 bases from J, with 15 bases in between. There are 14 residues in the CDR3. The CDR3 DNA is TGCAGCGTTGATCCTTACAGGGAGAGCTATGGCTACACCTTC. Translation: CSVDPYRESYGYTF.

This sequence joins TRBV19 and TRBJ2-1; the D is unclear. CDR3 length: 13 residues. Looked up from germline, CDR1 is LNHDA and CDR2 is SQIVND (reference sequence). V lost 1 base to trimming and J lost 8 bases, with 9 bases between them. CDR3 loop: CASSIGLLDEQFF. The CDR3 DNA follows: TGTGCCAGTAGTATAGGTCTCCTCGATGAGCAGTTCTTC.

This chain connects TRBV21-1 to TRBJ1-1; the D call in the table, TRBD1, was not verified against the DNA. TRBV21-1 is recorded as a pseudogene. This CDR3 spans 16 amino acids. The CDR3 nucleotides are TGTGCCAGCAGCAAAGCGGGGACAAGGGGCGGACCTGAAGCTTTCTTT. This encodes CASSKAGTRGGPEAFF.

CDR3 in amino acids: CASTSGYEQYF. The CDR3 DNA follows: TGTGCCAGCACCAGCGGCTACGAGCAGTACTTC. This sequence joins TRBV28 and TRBJ2-7, with D possibly being TRBD2 (5 bases). The germline gives CDR1 MDHEN, CDR2 SYDVKM. The CDR3 extends over 11 amino acids. V shed 7 bases and J shed 3 bases, with 7 bases lying between them.